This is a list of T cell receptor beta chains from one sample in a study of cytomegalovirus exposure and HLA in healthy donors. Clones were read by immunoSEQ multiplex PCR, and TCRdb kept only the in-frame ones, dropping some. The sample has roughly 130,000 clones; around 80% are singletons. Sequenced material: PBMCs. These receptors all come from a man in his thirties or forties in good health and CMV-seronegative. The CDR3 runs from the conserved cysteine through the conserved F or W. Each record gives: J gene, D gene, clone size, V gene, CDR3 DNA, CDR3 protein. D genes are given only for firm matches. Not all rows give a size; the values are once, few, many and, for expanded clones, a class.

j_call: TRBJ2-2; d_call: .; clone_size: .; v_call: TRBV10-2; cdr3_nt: TGCGCCAGCAGTGAAGGGGGAATCGGGGAGCTGTTTTTT; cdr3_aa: CASSEGGIGELFF
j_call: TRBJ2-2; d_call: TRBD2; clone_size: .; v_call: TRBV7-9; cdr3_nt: TGTGCCAGCAGCGTAGCTAGCGGTAACACCGGGGAGCTGTTTTTT; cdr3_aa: CASSVASGNTGELFF
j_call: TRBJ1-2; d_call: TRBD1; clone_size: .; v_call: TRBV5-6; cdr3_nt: TGTGCCAGCAGCTTGCTTCCAGGGGGCTCTGGCTACACCTTC; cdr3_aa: CASSLLPGGSGYTF
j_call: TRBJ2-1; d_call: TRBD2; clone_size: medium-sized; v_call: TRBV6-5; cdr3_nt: TGTGCCAGCTCGAGTTGGACTAGCGGGAATGAGCAGTTCTTC; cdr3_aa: CASSSWTSGNEQFF
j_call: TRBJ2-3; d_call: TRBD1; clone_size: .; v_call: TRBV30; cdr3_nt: TGTGCCTGGAGAGTGACAGGGGCAGATACGCAGTATTTT; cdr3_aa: CAWRVTGADTQYF
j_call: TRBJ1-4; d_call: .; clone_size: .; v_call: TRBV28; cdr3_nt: TGTGCCAGCAAGGTTACAGGGTGGTGGGAAAAACTGTTTTTT; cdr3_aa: CASKVTGWWEKLFF
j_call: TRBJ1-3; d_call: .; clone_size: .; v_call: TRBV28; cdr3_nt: TGTGCCAGCCGACCCCACTTAAGGCGGGGATTCGCTGGAAACACCATATATTTT; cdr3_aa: CASRPHLRRGFAGNTIYF
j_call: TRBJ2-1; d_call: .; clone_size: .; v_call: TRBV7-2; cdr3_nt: TGTGCCAGCAGCGCCAGACCTAGCTCCTACAATGAGCAGTTCTTC; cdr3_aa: CASSARPSSYNEQFF
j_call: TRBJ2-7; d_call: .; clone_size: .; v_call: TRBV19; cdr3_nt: TGTGCCAGTAGCCCTTCGTCCGGCCGGGGCTCCTACGAGCAGTACTTC; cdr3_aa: CASSPSSGRGSYEQYF
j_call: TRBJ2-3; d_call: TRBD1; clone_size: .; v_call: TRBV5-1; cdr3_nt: TGCGCCAGCAGCTTACAGGGGGCCACAGATACGCAGTATTTT; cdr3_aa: CASSLQGATDTQYF
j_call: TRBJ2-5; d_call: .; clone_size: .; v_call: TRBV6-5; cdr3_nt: TGTGCCAGCATCTCCCCGGGGGAACGGACCCAGTACTTC; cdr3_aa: CASISPGERTQYF
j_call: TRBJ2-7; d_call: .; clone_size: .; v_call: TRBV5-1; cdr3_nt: TGCGCCAGCAGCAAGCTCGAGCAGTACTTC; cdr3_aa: CASSKLEQYF
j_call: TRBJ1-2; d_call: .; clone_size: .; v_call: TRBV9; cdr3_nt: TGTGCCAGCAGCCCGACTGGGGGGGCGCATGGCTACACCTTC; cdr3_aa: CASSPTGGAHGYTF
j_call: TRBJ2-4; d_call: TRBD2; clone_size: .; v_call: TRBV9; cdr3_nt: TGTGCCAGCAGCGTATCTACTAGCGGGAACATTCAGTACTTC; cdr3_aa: CASSVSTSGNIQYF
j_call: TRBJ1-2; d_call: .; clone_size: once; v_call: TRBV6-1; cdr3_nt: TGTGCCAGCAGAAGAGACAAAACCGATGGCTACACCTTC; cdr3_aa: CASRRDKTDGYTF
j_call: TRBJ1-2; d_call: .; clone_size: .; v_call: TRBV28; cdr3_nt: TGTGCCATCGGGGGACGGACGAGCTACACCTTC; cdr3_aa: CAIGGRTSYTF
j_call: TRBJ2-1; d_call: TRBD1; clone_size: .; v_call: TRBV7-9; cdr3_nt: TGTGCCAGCAGCTCGGGACAGGGAATGGGCAATGAGCAGTTCTTC; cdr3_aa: CASSSGQGMGNEQFF
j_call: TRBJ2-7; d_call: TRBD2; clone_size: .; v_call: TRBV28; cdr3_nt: TGTGCCAGCAGTTCGACCCCGGGACTAGCGGGAGGGCCGGTCTACGAGCAGTACTTC; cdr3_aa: CASSSTPGLAGGPVYEQYF
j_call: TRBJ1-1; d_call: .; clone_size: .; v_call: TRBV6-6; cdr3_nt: TGTGCCAGCAGGTCCGGGGGGTTTGGCACTGAAGCTTTCTTT; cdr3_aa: CASRSGGFGTEAFF
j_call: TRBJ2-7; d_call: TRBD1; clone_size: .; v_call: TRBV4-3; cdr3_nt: TGCGCCAGCAGCCAAGTTTTGTCCGGACAGGGCCTCTCCTACGAGCAGTACTTC; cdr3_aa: CASSQVLSGQGLSYEQYF
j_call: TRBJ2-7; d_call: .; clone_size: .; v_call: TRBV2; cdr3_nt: TGTGCCAGCACGGGCCGGGACAACACCTACGAGCAGTACTTC; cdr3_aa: CASTGRDNTYEQYF
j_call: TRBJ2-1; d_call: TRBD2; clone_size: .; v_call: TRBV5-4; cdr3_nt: TGTGCCAGCACCGTGGGTACTAGCGGGAGAAATGAGCAGTTCTTC; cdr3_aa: CASTVGTSGRNEQFF
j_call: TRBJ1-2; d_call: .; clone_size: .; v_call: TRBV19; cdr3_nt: TGTGCCAGTAGTGGGGCAGGTGTCCCTTATGGCTACACCTTC; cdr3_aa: CASSGAGVPYGYTF
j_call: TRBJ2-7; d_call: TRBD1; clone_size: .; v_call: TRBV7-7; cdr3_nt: TGTGCTAGCAGCCCAGGGGGCCCAACCTACGAGCAGTACTTC; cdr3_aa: CASSPGGPTYEQYF
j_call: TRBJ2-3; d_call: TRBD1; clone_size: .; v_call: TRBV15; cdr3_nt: TGTGCCACCAGCAGAGATCGGGGACAGGGTGGCTTATCTAGCACAGATACGCAGTATTTT; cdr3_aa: CATSRDRGQGGLSSTDTQYF
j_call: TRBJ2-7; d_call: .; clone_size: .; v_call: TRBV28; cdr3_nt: TGTGCCAGCAGTCCGCCGAGGCTGACGGGGGAGTACTTC; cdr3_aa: CASSPPRLTGEYF
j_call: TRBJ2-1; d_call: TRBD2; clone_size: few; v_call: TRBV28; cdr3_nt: TGTGCCAGCAGTTTAGGGACTAGCGGCAGCTCCTACAATGAGCAGTTCTTC; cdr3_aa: CASSLGTSGSSYNEQFF
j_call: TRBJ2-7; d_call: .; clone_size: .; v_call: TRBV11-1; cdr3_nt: TGTGCCAGCAGCTCCAGGGGGGCTACCTACGAGCAGTACTTC; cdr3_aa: CASSSRGATYEQYF
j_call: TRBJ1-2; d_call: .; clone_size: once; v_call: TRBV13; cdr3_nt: TGTGCCAGCCCAGGGCCCCAAGGTGGCTACACCTTC; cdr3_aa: CASPGPQGGYTF
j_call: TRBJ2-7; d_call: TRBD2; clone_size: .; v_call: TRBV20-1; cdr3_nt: TGCAGTGCTGGGACTAGCTACGAGCAGTACTTC; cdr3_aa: CSAGTSYEQYF
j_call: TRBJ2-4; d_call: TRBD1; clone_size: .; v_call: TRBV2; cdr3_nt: TGTGCCAGCAGTGGGACAGGGGGAACTCAGTACTTC; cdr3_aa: CASSGTGGTQYF
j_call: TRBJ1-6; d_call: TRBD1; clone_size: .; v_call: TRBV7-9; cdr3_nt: TGTGCCAGCAGCCACAGAGACAGGGAACCTAATTCACCCCTCCACTTT; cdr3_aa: CASSHRDREPNSPLHF
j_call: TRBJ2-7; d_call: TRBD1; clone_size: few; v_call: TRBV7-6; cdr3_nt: TGTGCCAGCAGCGTCGACAGGGGGCCCTACGAGCAGTACTTC; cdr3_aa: CASSVDRGPYEQYF
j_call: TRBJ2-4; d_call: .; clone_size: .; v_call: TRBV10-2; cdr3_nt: TGCGCCAGCAGTGAGTCCTCAGGGTCCAAAAACATTCAGTACTTC; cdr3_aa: CASSESSGSKNIQYF
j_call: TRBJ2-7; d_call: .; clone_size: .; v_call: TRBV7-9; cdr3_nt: TGTGCCAGCAGCTCTCCAGGGTTCCACGAGCAGTACTTC; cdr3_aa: CASSSPGFHEQYF
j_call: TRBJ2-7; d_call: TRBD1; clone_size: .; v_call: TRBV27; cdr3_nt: TGTGCCAGCAGTCGAGGGACAGCCTCCTACGAGCAGTACTTC; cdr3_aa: CASSRGTASYEQYF
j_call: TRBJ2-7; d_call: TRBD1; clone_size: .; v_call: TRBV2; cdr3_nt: TGTGCCAGCAGTGCCGAGGGGACAGGGTCGTACGAGCAGTACTTC; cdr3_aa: CASSAEGTGSYEQYF
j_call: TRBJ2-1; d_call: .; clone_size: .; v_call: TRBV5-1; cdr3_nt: TGCGCCAGCAGCTTGGTTCCAGGGGAGTGGGAGGAGCAGTTCTTC; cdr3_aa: CASSLVPGEWEEQFF